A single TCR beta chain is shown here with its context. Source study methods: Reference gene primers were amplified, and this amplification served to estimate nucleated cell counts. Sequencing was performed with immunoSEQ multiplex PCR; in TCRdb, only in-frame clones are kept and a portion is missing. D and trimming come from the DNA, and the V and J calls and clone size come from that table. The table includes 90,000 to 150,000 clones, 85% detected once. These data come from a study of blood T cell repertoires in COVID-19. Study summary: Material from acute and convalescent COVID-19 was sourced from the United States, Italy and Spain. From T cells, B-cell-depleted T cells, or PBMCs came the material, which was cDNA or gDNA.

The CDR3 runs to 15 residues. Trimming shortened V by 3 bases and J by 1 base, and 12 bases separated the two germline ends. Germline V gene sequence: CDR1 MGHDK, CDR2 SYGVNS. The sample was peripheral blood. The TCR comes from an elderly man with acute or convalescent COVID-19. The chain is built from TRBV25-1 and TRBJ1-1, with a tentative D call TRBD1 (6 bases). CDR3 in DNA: TGTGCCAGCAGTGATCGTGGCAGGGGGAACACTGAAGCTTTCTTT. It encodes CASSDRGRGNTEAFF.